This TCR beta chain was profiled in a study of T cell responses to AZD1222 COVID-19 vaccine. Method: immunoSEQ multiplex PCR; TCRdb's copy keeps in-frame clones and lacks some. The sample lists around 80,000 clones, under 90% seen once, with approximately 1.2% in the top ten. Trimming removed 1 base at V and 8 bases at J, with 14 bases between. The germline gives CDR1 LNHDA, CDR2 SQIVND (reference sequence). The CDR3 runs 14 residues. A word on this clone: Antigen: not known.

Findings of the study overall: The CD4 TCRs associated with vaccination extended across spike and predominated at 160-218 and 743-854. Researchers took repertoire samples only after the peak T cell response had come.

The sample in question was peripheral blood, obtained 28 days after the second AZD1222 dose. The sequence came from an adult who received the AZD1222 COVID-19 vaccine. The J gene is TRBJ1-2, the V gene TRBV19; D possibly corresponds to TRBD1 (6 bases). CDR3 loop: CASSIVDRTRGYTF. In DNA, the CDR3 is TGTGCCAGTAGTATAGTCGACAGGACTCGGGGCTACACCTTC.